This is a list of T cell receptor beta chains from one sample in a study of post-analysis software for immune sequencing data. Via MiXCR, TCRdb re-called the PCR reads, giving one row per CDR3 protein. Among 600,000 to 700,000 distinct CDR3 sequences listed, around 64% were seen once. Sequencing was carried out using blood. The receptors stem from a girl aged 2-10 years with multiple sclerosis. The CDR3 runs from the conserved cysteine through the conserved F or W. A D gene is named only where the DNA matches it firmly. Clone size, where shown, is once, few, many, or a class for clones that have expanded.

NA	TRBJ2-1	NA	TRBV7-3	CASSLKSGDSLSSYNEQFF
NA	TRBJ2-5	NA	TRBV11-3	CASSSGWDMQETQYF
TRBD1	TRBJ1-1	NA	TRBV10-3	CAKGQGTEAFF
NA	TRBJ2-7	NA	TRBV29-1	CSVGSTPYEQYF
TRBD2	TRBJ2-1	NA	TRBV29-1	CSVAPRLTTGGSYNEQFF
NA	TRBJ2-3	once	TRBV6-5	CASSYGKNTDTQYF
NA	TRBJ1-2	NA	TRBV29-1	CSVEPVRSYGYTF
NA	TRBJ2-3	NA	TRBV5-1	CASSPPQGTGTDTQYF
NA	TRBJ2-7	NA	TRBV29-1	CSVPGTMNSYEQYF
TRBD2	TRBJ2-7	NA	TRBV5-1	CASSLPLLAGEGRTYEQYF
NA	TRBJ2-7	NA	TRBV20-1	CSARDGRELPYEQYF
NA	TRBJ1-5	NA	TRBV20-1	CSARDKDRRYRPQHF
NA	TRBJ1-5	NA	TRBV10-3	CAISVEPSNQPQHF
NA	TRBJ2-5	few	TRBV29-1	CSGQIDGGTETQYF
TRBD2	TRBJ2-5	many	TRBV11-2	CASSPTLAGKETQYF
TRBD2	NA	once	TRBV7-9	CASSPNTGTSAPYEQYF
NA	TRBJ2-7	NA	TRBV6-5	CASSYTSRGEQYF
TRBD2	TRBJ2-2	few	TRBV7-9	CASSAGGTGELFF
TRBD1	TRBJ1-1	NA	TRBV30	CAWKGTGSNEAFF
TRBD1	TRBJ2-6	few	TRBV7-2	CASSRFGQESSGANVLTF
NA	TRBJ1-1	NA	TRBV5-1	CASSLGRTPTEAFF
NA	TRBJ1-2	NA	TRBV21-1	CASSRPGPDPLGYTF
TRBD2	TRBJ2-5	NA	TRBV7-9	CASSSSWTSGGQETQYF
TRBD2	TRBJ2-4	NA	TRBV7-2	CASSLVGLAGVEDKNIQYF
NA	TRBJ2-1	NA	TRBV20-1	CSARPWDEQFF
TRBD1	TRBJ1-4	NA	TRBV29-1	CSAGTGAPELFF
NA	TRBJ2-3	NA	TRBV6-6	CASSYRGRSTDTQYF
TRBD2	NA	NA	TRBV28	CASEREGHHEQYF
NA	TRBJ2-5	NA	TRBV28	CATLGRYQETQYF
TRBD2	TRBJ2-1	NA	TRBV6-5	CASSSGTSGGLEQFF
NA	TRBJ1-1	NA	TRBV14	CASSRDGYTEAFF
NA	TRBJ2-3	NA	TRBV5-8	CASSSLIGFTDTQYF
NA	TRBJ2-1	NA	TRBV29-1	CSVESVNEQFF
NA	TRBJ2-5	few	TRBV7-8	CASSLVVGRETQYF
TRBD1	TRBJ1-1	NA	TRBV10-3	CATRDRVGNTEAFF
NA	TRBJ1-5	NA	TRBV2	CASSPDFHSNQPQHF
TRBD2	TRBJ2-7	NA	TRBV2	CASRTRTESSYEQYF